This paragraph reports one T cell receptor (beta chain). Its antigen is not known. The sample is drawn from a study of cytomegalovirus exposure and HLA in healthy donors. PCR used 60 Vbeta primers and 13 Jbeta primers. Only in-frame clones appear in the TCRdb table, and some are missing; sequencing was by immunoSEQ multiplex PCR. In the table there are some 240,000 clones, about nine tenths of which are singletons. Germline values: CDR1 MNHNS, CDR2 SASEGT. This CDR3 has 12 residues. V shed 3 bases and J shed 6 bases, with 9 bases lying between them. Points from the study as a whole: The authors enumerated over 150 TCR beta chains as linked to cytomegalovirus.

The sample comprised PBMCs. The chain couples TRBV6-1 to TRBJ2-7, with a possible D match to TRBD2 (6 bases). The receptor comes from a girl aged 2 to 10 in good health and CMV-seronegative. CDR3 residues: CASSETRIEQYF. DNA of the CDR3: TGTGCCAGCAGTGAGACTAGGATCGAGCAGTACTTC.